This T cell receptor (beta chain) was observed in a study of cytomegalovirus exposure and HLA in healthy donors. Measured with immunoSEQ multiplex PCR; TCRdb has only the in-frame clones, and not every one. The sample carries more than 250,000 clones, 86% recorded once. CDR1 and CDR2 (germline): MGHDK, SYGVNS. The CDR3 extends over 14 amino acids. Trimming at V came to 5 bases and at J to 9 bases, leaving 9 bases not matched to a gene. Material: PBMCs. This clonotype was sampled from a woman aged 18 to 35 in good health and CMV-seronegative. The V gene is TRBV25-1, the J gene TRBJ1-5, with 8 bases identical to TRBD1. CDR3 bases: TGTGCCAGCAGTACCACAGGGGGTGCGGCGCCCCAGCATTTT. This codes for CASSTTGGAAPQHF.